These 22 T cell receptor beta chains share one sample of origin, sequenced in a study of Graves' ophthalmopathy and Graves' hyperthyroidism. RNA transcripts provided the template for amplifying TCR beta CDR3 regions. Following a first-round RT-PCR that used HTBI primers, a second-round multiplex PCR was carried out. TCRdb passed the multiplex PCR reads through MiXCR, listing each CDR3 protein once. The table includes 450,000 to 600,000 distinct CDR3 sequences, approximately 35% detected once. What was sequenced was peripheral blood or thyroid tissue (not recorded which). The receptor set was obtained from an adult man with Graves' hyperthyroidism.

V and J are TRBV7-3 and TRBJ2-7; TRBD1 matches 8 bases. The J call could be wrong; TRBJ2-1 is a better fit for the DNA end. This CDR3 has 15 residues. From germline, CDR1 is SGHTA and CDR2 FQGTGA. In DNA form, the CDR3 reads TGTGCCAGCAGCCCTCGGACAGGGTCCACACATGAGCAGTTCTTC. The encoded protein is CASSPRTGSTHEQFF.

The rearrangement links TRBV2 to TRBJ2-5; D possibly corresponds to TRBD2 (5 bases). In germline, CDR1 is SNHLY, CDR2 FYNNEI. CDR3 size: 16 residues. V gave up 6 bases and J gave up 1 base, with 18 bases separating them. CDR3 protein: CASSVEAARAQETQYF. DNA for the CDR3: TGTGCCAGCAGCGTTGAAGCGGCGCGGGCCCAAGAGACCCAGTACTTC.

This clonotype was observed many times. The chain carries TRBV19 and TRBJ1-5; D might be TRBD1 (6 bases). V lost 6 bases, J lost 5 bases, and 20 bases lay in between. This CDR3 is built from 16 residues. Germline V gene lookup returns CDR1 LNHDA and CDR2 SQIVND (reference sequence). Here the CDR3 DNA reads TGTGCCAGTAGGGGCACCGGACAGCGGGATTATCAGCCCCAGCATTTT. Translated, it gives CASRGTGQRDYQPQHF.

This clonotype has ten or more counts. The chain uses TRBV19 and TRBJ1-1; D unclear. The CDR3 covers 15 residues. Trimming removed 3 bases from V and 0 bases from J, with 11 bases in between. Germline CDR1 LNHDA, CDR2 SQIVND (reference sequence). The CDR3 loop reads CASSIVWDMNTEAFF. The CDR3 DNA reads TGTGCCAGTAGTATCGTTTGGGATATGAACACTGAAGCTTTCTTT.

This clonotype has just a few counts. The V call is TRBV5-8, the J call TRBJ2-7; D is ambiguous. Germline V lookup: CDR1 SGHTS, CDR2 YDEGEE. Trimming left V 2 bases short and J 3 bases short, with 18 bases between. The CDR3 is 16 residues long. CDR3 amino acids: CASSFSPAGPGYEQYF. The CDR3 DNA reads TGTGCCAGCAGCTTCTCTCCAGCCGGTCCGGGCTACGAGCAGTACTTC.

In its sample, this clonotype was seen a few times. The CDR3 loop is CASSIEGMNTEAFF. DNA for the CDR3: TGTGCCAGTAGTATTGAGGGTATGAACACTGAAGCTTTCTTT. V and J are TRBV19 and TRBJ1-1; D remains ambiguous. There are 14 residues in the CDR3. Trimming stripped 3 bases from V and 0 bases from J, with 8 bases between. Germline V gene lookup returns CDR1 LNHDA and CDR2 SQIVND (reference sequence).

V is TRBV7-3 and J is TRBJ2-5, with 10 bases lining up with TRBD2. The CDR3 consists of 15 residues. After removal of 2 bases from V and 5 bases from J, the junction contained 5 bases not matched to a gene. The germline CDR1 and CDR2 sequences are SGHTA and FQGTGA. The CDR3 is CASSLQAGGLETQYF. For the CDR3, the DNA is TGTGCCAGCAGCTTACAAGCGGGGGGGCTCGAGACCCAGTACTTC.

The CDR3 region has the DNA TGCAGTGCTACTCACAGGGGGCGGAACGGGGAGCTGTTTTTT. This codes for CSATHRGRNGELFF. The chain combines TRBV20-1 with TRBJ2-2; 9 nucleotides align to TRBD1. J gave up 7 bases and V 4 bases, and 7 bases lay outside the gene matches. This CDR3 is 14 amino acids long. In germline, CDR1 is DFQATT, CDR2 SNEGSKA (reference sequence).

This clonotype was observed a handful of times. This chain links TRBV7-9 with TRBJ1-1; D is uncertain. The CDR3 contains 10 residues. Germline CDR1 is SEHNR and CDR2 is FQNEAQ (reference sequence). DNA for the CDR3: TGTGCTAGAGGTGGGACTGAAGCTTTCTTT. Residues: CARGGTEAFF.

The rearrangement joins TRBV29-1 to TRBJ1-1; no clear D gene. The CDR3 has 12 residues. V lost 3 bases and J 4 bases, leaving 9 bases between the germline ends. CDR1 SQVTM and CDR2 ANQGSEA come from the germline V gene. The CDR3 is CSVDSGSTEAFF. The CDR3 DNA is TGCAGCGTTGATAGTGGGAGCACTGAAGCTTTCTTT.

This clonotype was seen at least ten times. J is TRBJ2-2 and V is TRBV29-1; D call uncertain. CDR3 length equals 16 residues. V was pared by 6 bases and J by 6 bases, with 23 bases between. Germline V gene data show CDR1 as SQVTM and CDR2 as ANQGSEA. The CDR3 nucleotides are TGCAGCGTCCGGAAGTTGGGTAGTGGTTGGGCCGGGGAGCTGTTTTTT. This gives the protein CSVRKLGSGWAGELFF.

This clonotype was counted many times. V gene TRBV19 combines with J gene TRBJ1-1; D gene unclear. From germline, CDR1 is LNHDA and CDR2 SQIVND (reference sequence). V shed 5 bases and J shed 6 bases, with 7 bases lying between them. The CDR3 has 11 amino acids. This CDR3 reads CASSDFSEAFF. The DNA for the CDR3 is TGTGCCAGTAGTGACTTTTCTGAAGCTTTCTTT.

The gene calls are TRBV2 and TRBJ1-2; D remains unclear. Germline CDR1 reads SNHLY; CDR2 reads FYNNEI. The ends were cut back, 7 bases at V and 8 bases at J, with 14 bases in the middle. This CDR3 contains 12 residues. CDR3 bases: TGTGCCAGCACATCATCAGACCCCGGCTACACCTTC. Protein product: CASTSSDPGYTF.

This clonotype was seen repeatedly, ten times or more. The V and J genes are TRBV12-3 or TRBV12-4 and TRBJ1-1; D remains unclear. The CDR3 runs 13 residues. V lost 3 bases and J lost 2, with 7 bases in between. CDR3 amino acids: CASSFDRNTEAFF. The CDR3 DNA follows: TGTGCCAGCAGTTTTGACCGTAACACTGAAGCTTTCTTT.

The V gene is TRBV19, the J gene TRBJ2-5; 9 bases fit TRBD2. CDR3 length equals 15 residues. The trim removed 5 bases at V and 5 bases at J, leaving 9 bases unmatched. Germline lookup yields CDR1 LNHDA and CDR2 SQIVND (reference sequence). CDR3 region: CASSVSSGSGETQYF. In DNA form, the CDR3 reads TGTGCCAGTAGTGTCAGTAGCGGGAGTGGCGAGACCCAGTACTTC.

The gene calls are TRBV19 and TRBJ1-5; D is undetermined. V was clipped by 1 base and J by 2 bases, with 9 bases between them. CDR1 is LNHDA, CDR2 SQIVND, per germline (reference sequence). The CDR3 sequence is 15 residues long. The DNA of the CDR3 is TGTGCCAGTAGTATAGTTAGGGCGGGCAATCAGCCCCAGCATTTT. It encodes CASSIVRAGNQPQHF.

This clonotype was detected a few times. The V gene is TRBV10-1, the J gene TRBJ2-1; D perhaps matches TRBD1 (5 bases). CDR1 and CDR2 from the germline V gene are WNHNN and SYGVQD (reference sequence). Trimming removed 4 bases at V and 6 bases at J, with 7 bases between. The CDR3 consists of 12 residues. The CDR3 sequence is CASSGQSNEQFF. The DNA of the CDR3 is TGCGCCAGCAGTGGACAGAGCAATGAGCAGTTCTTC.

Note on this clonotype: This may arise from a read error, as a much more abundant clone is one base away. V gene TRBV20-1 combines with J gene TRBJ2-7; D not certain. V lost 4 bases to trimming and J lost 5 bases, with 18 bases between them. Looked up from germline, CDR1 is DFQATT and CDR2 is SNEGSKA (reference sequence). This CDR3 contains 14 residues. The CDR3 region is CSANPDKANNEQYF. The CDR3 bases are TGCAGTGCTAACCCAGACAAGGCAAATAACGAGCAGTACTTC.

In the case of this clonotype: One end of the junction varies from germline; a read error may be responsible. The chain employs TRBV12-3 or TRBV12-4 and TRBJ1-1, with D unresolved. The CDR3 is made up of 13 amino acids. CDR3 sequence reads: CANSLTENTEAFF. In nucleotides, the CDR3 is TGTGCCAACAGTTTGACTGAGAACACTGAAGCTTTCTTT.

Comments on this clonotype: Because the CDR3 is missing its conserved closing phenylalanine or tryptophan, this is likely a read error. The DNA is omitted, as the CDR3 cannot be located on it reliably, and the CDR3 follows TCRdb's listing. The chain links TRBV24-1 to TRBJ1-5. Germline loops: CDR1 KGHDR, CDR2 SFDVKD. 11 amino acids form the CDR3, both terminal residues included. The CDR3: CATSDPPGLAG.

At least ten counts were recorded for this clonotype. The V gene is TRBV19, the J gene TRBJ2-5; the match to TRBD2 covers 12 bases. There are 18 residues in the CDR3. Germline V lookup: CDR1 LNHDA, CDR2 SQIVND (reference sequence). V dropped 3 bases and J dropped 5; count of bases not matched to a gene: 13. CDR3 bases: TGTGCCAGTAGTATCGCCCCTCCTCTAGCGGGGGGGCTGGAGACCCAGTACTTC. Translating it yields CASSIAPPLAGGLETQYF.

The rearrangement uses TRBV2 and TRBJ2-5; D remains ambiguous. From germline, CDR1 is SNHLY and CDR2 FYNNEI. V shed 7 bases and J shed 5 bases, with 11 bases lying between them. This CDR3 has 12 amino acids. The CDR3 DNA is TGTGCCAGCAAAGACATCGGGGAGACCCAGTACTTC. Amino acids: CASKDIGETQYF.